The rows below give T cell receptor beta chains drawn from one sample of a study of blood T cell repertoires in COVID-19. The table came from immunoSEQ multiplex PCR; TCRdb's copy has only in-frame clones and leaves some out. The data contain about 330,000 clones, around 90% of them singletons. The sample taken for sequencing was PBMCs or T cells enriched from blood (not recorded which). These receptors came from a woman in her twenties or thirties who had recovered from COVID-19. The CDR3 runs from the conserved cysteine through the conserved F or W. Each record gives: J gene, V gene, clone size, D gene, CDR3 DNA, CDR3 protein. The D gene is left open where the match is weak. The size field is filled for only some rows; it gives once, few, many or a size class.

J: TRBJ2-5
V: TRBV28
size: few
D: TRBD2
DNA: TGTGCCAGCAGTCCTCAGACTAGCGGGAGAGGGAGAGAGACCCAGTACTTC
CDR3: CASSPQTSGRGRETQYF

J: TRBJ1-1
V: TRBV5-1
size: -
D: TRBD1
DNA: TGCGCCAGCAGCCCCGGGACAGGGGGCCTACTAGCTTTCTTT
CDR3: CASSPGTGGLLAFF

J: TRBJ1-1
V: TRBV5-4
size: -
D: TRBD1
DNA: TGTGCCAGCAGCTCGGTGGGACAGGGTGTTACTGAAGCTTTCTTT
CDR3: CASSSVGQGVTEAFF

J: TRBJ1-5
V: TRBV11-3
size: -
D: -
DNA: TGTGCCAGCAGCGGCCTGGGCCCTAGCAATCAGCCCCAGCATTTT
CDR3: CASSGLGPSNQPQHF

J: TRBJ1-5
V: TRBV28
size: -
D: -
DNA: TGTGCCAGCAGTTTCCCCAGGTCGAATCAGCCCCAGCATTTT
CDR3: CASSFPRSNQPQHF

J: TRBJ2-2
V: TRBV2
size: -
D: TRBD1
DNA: TGTGCCAGCAGTCAGGGGGCCGGCACCGGGGAGCTGTTTTTT
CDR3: CASSQGAGTGELFF

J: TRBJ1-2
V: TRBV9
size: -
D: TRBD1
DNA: TGTGCCAGCAGCCCCGGGACAGGCTATGGCTACACCTTC
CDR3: CASSPGTGYGYTF

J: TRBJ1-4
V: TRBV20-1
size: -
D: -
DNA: TGCAGTGCTAGTTCCGGGGTTAATGAAAAACTGTTTTTT
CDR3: CSASSGVNEKLFF

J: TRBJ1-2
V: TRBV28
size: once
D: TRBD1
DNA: TGTGCCAGCAGCCGACAGGGGAACAGGGGCTATACGGGCTACACCTTC
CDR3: CASSRQGNRGYTGYTF

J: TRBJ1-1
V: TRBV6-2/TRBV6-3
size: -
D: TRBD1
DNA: TGTGCCAGCAGTTACCTGACACAGGGGGACTTGAAAGCTTTCTTT
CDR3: CASSYLTQGDLKAFF

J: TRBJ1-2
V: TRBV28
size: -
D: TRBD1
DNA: TGTGCCAGCAGTCGGACAGGGGTTTTCGGGGTAGGCTATGGCTACACCTTC
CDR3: CASSRTGVFGVGYGYTF

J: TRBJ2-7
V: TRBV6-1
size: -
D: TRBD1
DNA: TGTGCCAGCAGTGACCCCTACCACTCCGGGACAGGGGCCTACGAGCAGTACTTC
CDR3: CASSDPYHSGTGAYEQYF

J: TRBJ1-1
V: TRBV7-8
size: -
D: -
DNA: TGTGCCAGCAGCTCCATAGACAGGCCCGCTATGAACACTGAAGCTTTCTTT
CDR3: CASSSIDRPAMNTEAFF

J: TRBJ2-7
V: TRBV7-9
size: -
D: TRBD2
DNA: TGTGCCAGCAGCTCTACCGGGACTAGATACGAGCAGTACTTC
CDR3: CASSSTGTRYEQYF

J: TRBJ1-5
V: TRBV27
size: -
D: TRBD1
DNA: TGTGCCAGCAGTCCCTCTGGGACAGTTAGCAATCAGCCCCAGCATTTT
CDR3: CASSPSGTVSNQPQHF

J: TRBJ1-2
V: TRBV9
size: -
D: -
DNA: TGTGCCAGCAGCGCCCCCGGCTATGGCTACACCTTC
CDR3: CASSAPGYGYTF

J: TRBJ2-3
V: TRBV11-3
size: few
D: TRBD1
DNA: TGTGCCAGCAGCCGTAAGAGGACAGGCCCTCGGTGGTTTAGCACAGATACGCAGTATTTT
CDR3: CASSRKRTGPRWFSTDTQYF

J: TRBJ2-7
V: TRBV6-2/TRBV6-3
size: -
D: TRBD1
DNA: TGTGCCAGCAGTCGAACGACAGGGGCCTACGAGCAGTACTTC
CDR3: CASSRTTGAYEQYF

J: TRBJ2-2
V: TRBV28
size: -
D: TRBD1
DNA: TGTGCCAGCAGTTTACTGGGACAGGGGGCGTCCGGGGAGCTGTTTTTT
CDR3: CASSLLGQGASGELFF

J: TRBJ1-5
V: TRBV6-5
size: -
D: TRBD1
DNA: TGTGCCAGCACCCAGGGGGCAGATCAGCCCCAGCATTTT
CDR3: CASTQGADQPQHF

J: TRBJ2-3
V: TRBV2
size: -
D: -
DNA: TGTGCCAGCAGGGCTGCAGAGCGGGGCACAGATACGCAGTATTTT
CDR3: CASRAAERGTDTQYF

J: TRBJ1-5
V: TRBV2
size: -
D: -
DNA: TGTGCCAGCAGTAAGGACAGTGGGGTTAGTCAGCCCCAGCATTTT
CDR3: CASSKDSGVSQPQHF

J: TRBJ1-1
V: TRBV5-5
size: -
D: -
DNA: TGTGCCAGCAGCTTGGCCCACTTCACGGGAGGCACTGAAGCTTTCTTT
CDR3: CASSLAHFTGGTEAFF

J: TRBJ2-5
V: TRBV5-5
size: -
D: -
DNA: TGTGCCAGCAGCTCAGCCGGGGGCCAAGAGACCCAGTACTTC
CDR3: CASSSAGGQETQYF

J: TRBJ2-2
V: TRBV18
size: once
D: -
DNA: TGTGCCAGCTCACCGTTAGCCGGGACTCTCGGGGGCACCGGGGAGCTGTTTTTT
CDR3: CASSPLAGTLGGTGELFF